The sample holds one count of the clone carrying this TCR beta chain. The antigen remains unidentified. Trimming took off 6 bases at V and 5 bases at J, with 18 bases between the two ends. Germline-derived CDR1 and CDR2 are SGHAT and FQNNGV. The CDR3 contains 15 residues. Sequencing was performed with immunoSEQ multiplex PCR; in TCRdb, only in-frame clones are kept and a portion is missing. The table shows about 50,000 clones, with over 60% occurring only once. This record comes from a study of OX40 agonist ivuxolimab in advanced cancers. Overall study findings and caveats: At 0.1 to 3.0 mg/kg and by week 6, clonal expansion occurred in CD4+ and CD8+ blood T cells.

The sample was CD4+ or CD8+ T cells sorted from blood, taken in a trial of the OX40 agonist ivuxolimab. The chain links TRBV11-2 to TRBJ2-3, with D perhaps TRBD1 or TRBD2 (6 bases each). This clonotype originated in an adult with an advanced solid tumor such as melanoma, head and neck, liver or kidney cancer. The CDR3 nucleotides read TGTGCCAGCAGTCCCGGGGGCGGGTCTCAAGATACGCAGTATTTT. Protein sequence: CASSPGGGSQDTQYF.